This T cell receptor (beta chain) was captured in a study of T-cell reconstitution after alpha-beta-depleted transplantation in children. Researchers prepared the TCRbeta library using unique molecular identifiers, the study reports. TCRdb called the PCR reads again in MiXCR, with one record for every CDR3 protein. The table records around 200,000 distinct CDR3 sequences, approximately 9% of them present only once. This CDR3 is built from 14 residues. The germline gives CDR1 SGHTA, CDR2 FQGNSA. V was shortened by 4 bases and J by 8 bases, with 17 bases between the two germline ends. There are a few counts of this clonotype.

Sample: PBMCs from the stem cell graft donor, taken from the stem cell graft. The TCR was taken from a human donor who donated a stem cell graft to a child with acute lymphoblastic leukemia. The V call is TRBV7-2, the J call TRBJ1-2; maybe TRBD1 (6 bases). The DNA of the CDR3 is TGTGCCAGCAGCTCAGACCGTACAGGGTCCGGCTACACCTTC. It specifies CASSSDRTGSGYTF.